These 26 T cell receptor beta chains were sequenced from one sample in a study of post-analysis software for immune sequencing data. Study findings and constraints: With TRBV5-6, TRBV5-1 and TRBV20-1 included, about 5 TRBV segments were more frequent in patients than in controls.

Their target antigens are unknown. Built from TCR beta cDNA, the libraries had unique molecular identifiers in them. MiXCR, run by TCRdb on the PCR reads, gives a single entry per CDR3 protein. Of over 250,000 distinct CDR3 sequences listed, 35% to 40% were seen once; the top ten hold around 4.7%. Material: blood. Every receptor here comes from a girl under 18 with multiple sclerosis.

This clonotype appeared many times. The rearrangement links TRBV7-6 to TRBJ2-1, with TRBD2 matching 8 bases. This CDR3 contains 15 residues. Germline CDR1 and CDR2: SGHVS and FNYEAQ. The trim removed 5 bases at V and 8 bases at J, leaving 11 bases unmatched. The CDR3 region is CASSPLAGLTHEQFF. DNA for the CDR3: TGTGCCAGCAGCCCCTTAGCGGGATTGACCCATGAGCAGTTCTTC. Combining the CDR3 with reference TRBV7-6 and TRBJ2-1 gives the whole variable domain GAGVSQSPRYKVTKRGQDVALRCDPISGHVSLYWYRQALGQGPEFLTYFNYEAQQDKSGLPNDRFSAERPEGSISTLTIQRTEQRDSAMYRCASSPLAGLTHEQFFGPGTRLTVL.

This clonotype has more than one count but fewer than ten. This rearrangement joins TRBV20-1 to TRBJ2-3; TRBD2 matches at 10 bases. This CDR3 comprises 15 residues. J lost 5 bases, V lost 6 bases, and 11 bases had no gene match. Germline V gives CDR1 DFQATT, CDR2 SNEGSKA (reference sequence). In DNA form, the CDR3 reads TGCAGTGCAAACCCACAGCGGGAGGGGAGAGATACGCAGTATTTT. Its protein product is CSANPQREGRDTQYF.

This clonotype was seen more than once but under ten times. A read error likely explains this, since a far larger clone differs by one base. The chain has TRBV7-8 and TRBJ1-2; TRBD1 agrees at 7 bases. V trimming: 7 bases; J trimming: 3 bases; junction bases outside the gene matches: 5. This CDR3 is built from 13 residues. Germline V gene lookup returns CDR1 SGHVS and CDR2 FQNEAQ. The CDR3 loop reads CASTPGTDYGYTF. In DNA form, the CDR3 reads TGTGCCAGCACCCCAGGGACAGACTATGGCTACACCTTC.

Ten or more counts support this clonotype. This chain connects TRBV24-1 to TRBJ2-2; 9 bases map to TRBD1. The CDR3 sequence is 16 residues long. J gave up 3 bases and V 3 bases, and 4 bases lay outside the gene matches. Germline V gives CDR1 KGHDR, CDR2 SFDVKD. Written as DNA, the CDR3 is TGTGCCACCAGTGATCCCGGGACAGGGTACACCGGGGAGCTGTTTTTT. This encodes CATSDPGTGYTGELFF.

This clonotype came up many times. V and J are TRBV5-1 and TRBJ2-5; the match to TRBD2 covers 8 bases. The CDR3 loop spans 14 amino acids. CDR1 is SGHRS and CDR2 is YFSETQ in the germline V gene. Trimming cost V 1 base and J 5 bases; bases outside gene matches: 4. CDR3 DNA sequence: TGCGCCAGCAGCTTGAGCGCTAGCGGGGAGACCCAGTACTTC. Its translation is CASSLSASGETQYF. Full variable domain (rest looked up from reference TRBV5-1 and TRBJ2-5): KAGVTQTPRYLIKTRGQQVTLSCSPISGHRSVSWYQQTPGQGLQFLFEYFSETQRNKGNFPGRFSGRQFSNSRSEMNVSTLELGDSALYLCASSLSASGETQYFGPGTRLLVL.

In its sample, this clonotype was seen a few times. The chain uses TRBV3-1 and TRBJ2-2, with TRBD1 matching over 9 bases. This CDR3 region has 15 residues. CDR1 is LGHDT, CDR2 YNNKEL, per germline (reference sequence). V lost 4 bases and J lost 5; bases outside the gene matches: 5. The CDR3 sequence is CASSPTGGWTGELFF. The CDR3 DNA reads TGTGCCAGCAGCCCAACAGGGGGCTGGACCGGGGAGCTGTTTTTT.

This clonotype has ten or more counts. J is TRBJ1-1 and V is TRBV6-5; D is uncertain. CDR3 length: 12 amino acids. Looked up from germline, CDR1 is MNHEY and CDR2 is SVGAGI. The V end was cut by 3 bases, the J end by 7 bases, with 9 bases between. The CDR3 region is CASSYGVGEAFF. The CDR3, as DNA: TGTGCCAGCAGTTATGGGGTCGGTGAAGCTTTCTTT.

In its sample, this clonotype was seen many times. V and J are TRBV5-1 and TRBJ1-2; 7 positions match TRBD1. This CDR3 contains 12 residues. CDR1 is SGHRS and CDR2 is YFSETQ in the germline V gene. V trimming: 2 bases; J trimming: 8 bases; junction bases outside the gene matches: 3. In DNA form, the CDR3 reads TGCGCCAGCAGCTTCGACAGGGAAGGCTACACCTTC. Amino acid sequence: CASSFDREGYTF.

This rearrangement joins TRBV12-3 or TRBV12-4 to TRBJ1-1; maybe TRBD1 (5 bases). The V end lost 6 bases, the J end lost 7 bases, and 21 bases lay between the germline ends. This CDR3 comprises 15 residues. The chain's CDR3 is CASSPASTVGHEAFF. CDR3 coding DNA: TGTGCCAGCAGCCCGGCCTCGACAGTAGGCCATGAAGCTTTCTTT.

In this sample, this clonotype turned up a few times. V usage is TRBV27 and J usage is TRBJ1-1; no clear D. This CDR3 is 15 amino acids long. Trimming removed 2 bases at V and 0 bases at J, with 10 bases between. The germline V gene has CDR1 MNHEY and CDR2 SMNVEV (reference sequence). The CDR3 DNA is TGTGCCAGCAGTTTAAAACGCGTTTTGAACACTGAAGCTTTCTTT. Its protein product is CASSLKRVLNTEAFF.

The gene calls are TRBV12-3 or TRBV12-4 and TRBJ2-7, with D possibly called TRBD1 or TRBD2 (5 bases each). The length of the CDR3 is 12 residues. Trimming pared 5 bases from V and 5 bases from J, leaving 10 bases between. CDR3 region: CASSRMGDEQYF. The CDR3 bases are TGTGCCAGCAGTCGCATGGGGGACGAGCAGTACTTC.

The gene calls are TRBV3-1 and TRBJ1-5; TRBD1 agrees at 10 bases. Losses at the gene ends were 1 base for V and 5 bases for J; bases not matched to a gene: 2. Germline V gene data show CDR1 as LGHDT and CDR2 as YNNKEL (reference sequence). The CDR3 consists of 15 residues. CDR3 region: CASSQGQGADQPQHF. The CDR3 coding sequence is TGTGCCAGCAGCCAAGGACAGGGGGCGGATCAGCCCCAGCATTTT.

In nucleotides, the CDR3 is TGCAGTGCTAGAGCGGTCGGCAGTTACGAGCAGTACTTC. Protein sequence: CSARAVGSYEQYF. The V gene is TRBV20-1, the J gene TRBJ2-5; D remains ambiguous. The closer fit of TRBJ2-7 to the DNA end suggests the J call may be wrong. The CDR3 extends over 13 amino acids. The germline CDR1 and CDR2 sequences are DFQATT and SNEGSKA (reference sequence).

The V and J genes are TRBV28 and TRBJ2-7; 7 nucleotides align to TRBD1. The CDR3 contains 17 residues. The trim removed 2 bases at V and 0 bases at J, leaving 10 bases unmatched. The germline CDR1 and CDR2 sequences are MDHEN and SYDVKM. The CDR3 DNA sequence: TGTGCCAGCAGTTTACGACTAACAGGGGTCATCTCCTACGAGCAGTACTTC. Protein sequence: CASSLRLTGVISYEQYF.

The chain carries TRBV25-1 and TRBJ1-1, with 9 nucleotides matching TRBD1. V gave up 3 bases and J gave up 2 bases; unmatched junction bases: 4. The CDR3 is 15 amino acids. Germline V gene sequence: CDR1 MGHDK, CDR2 SYGVNS. CDR3 loop: CASSDRTGVNTEAFF. The CDR3 DNA is TGTGCCAGCAGTGACCGGACAGGGGTAAACACTGAAGCTTTCTTT.

This clonotype was observed many times. The rearrangement links TRBV20-1 to TRBJ1-5; D might be TRBD1 (5 bases). V shed 6 bases and J shed 6 bases, with 15 bases lying between them. CDR1 is DFQATT, CDR2 SNEGSKA, per germline (reference sequence). This CDR3 spans 13 amino acids. CDR3 bases: TGCAGTGCCCGGGACCGGGAAAGTCAGCCCCAGCATTTT. Its translation is CSARDRESQPQHF.

In its sample, this clonotype was seen many times. This chain uses TRBV20-1 with TRBJ1-1; D not resolved. Trimming took 5 bases from V and 0 from J, leaving 10 bases between them. In germline, CDR1 is DFQATT, CDR2 SNEGSKA (reference sequence). CDR3 length: 13 amino acids. The DNA for the CDR3 is TGCAGTGCTGTAGGACCAATGAACACTGAAGCTTTCTTT. It codes for CSAVGPMNTEAFF.

In regard to this clonotype: A read error is possible here, since a much larger clone lies one base away. The rearrangement joins TRBV11-1 to TRBJ2-7; 8 bases map to TRBD2. J was trimmed by 3 bases and V by 3 bases; bases with no gene match: 4. This CDR3 region has 14 residues. Per germline, CDR1 SGHAT and CDR2 FQDESV (reference sequence). CDR3 DNA sequence: TGTGCCAGCAGCTTGAGCGGGAGTGGCTACGAGCAGTACTTC. This sequence encodes CASSLSGSGYEQYF. Drawing the rest from reference TRBV11-1 and TRBJ2-7, the complete variable domain is EAEVAQSPRYKITEKSQAVAFWCDPISGHATLYWYRQILGQGPELLVQFQDESVVDDSQLPKDRFSAERLKGVDSTLKIQPAELGDSAMYLCASSLSGSGYEQYFGPGTRLTVT.

In its sample, this clonotype was seen many times. The V call is TRBV5-1, the J call TRBJ1-1; D not certain. Looked up from germline, CDR1 is SGHRS and CDR2 is YFSETQ. V was clipped by 0 bases and J by 2 bases, with 8 bases between them. The CDR3 extends over 14 amino acids. The chain's CDR3 is CASSLDSINTEAFF. The DNA for the CDR3 is TGCGCCAGCAGCTTGGACAGCATAAACACTGAAGCTTTCTTT. Based on the CDR3 plus reference TRBV5-1 and TRBJ1-1, the full variable domain is KAGVTQTPRYLIKTRGQQVTLSCSPISGHRSVSWYQQTPGQGLQFLFEYFSETQRNKGNFPGRFSGRQFSNSRSEMNVSTLELGDSALYLCASSLDSINTEAFFGQGTRLTVV.

This rearrangement joins TRBV29-1 to TRBJ2-5; D may match TRBD1 or TRBD2 (6 bases each). CDR1 is SQVTM and CDR2 is ANQGSEA in the germline V gene. This CDR3 is 12 amino acids long. CDR3 nucleotides: TGCAGTGATACAGGGAGGCAAGAGACCCAGTACTTC. It encodes CSDTGRQETQYF.

Comment on this clonotype: Given a much more abundant clone one base away, this may be a read error. The chain carries TRBV4-1 and TRBJ1-1; D unclear. The V gene's germline CDR1 is MGHRA and CDR2 YSYEKL. CDR3 length: 15 amino acids. The ends were cut back, 4 bases at V and 5 bases at J, with 17 bases in the middle. The CDR3 DNA reads TGCGCCAGCAGCCGAGATGGGTCCGGAGGGACTGAAGCTTTCTTT. This translates into CASSRDGSGGTEAFF.

The genes are TRBV20-1 and TRBJ2-1, with 15 bases lining up with TRBD2. V lost 6 bases, J lost 8 bases, and 14 bases stayed unmatched. From germline, CDR1 is DFQATT and CDR2 SNEGSKA (reference sequence). This CDR3 region has 17 residues. This CDR3 reads CSAPPPIGTSGRHEQFF. The CDR3 nucleotides are TGCAGTGCCCCTCCCCCGATCGGGACTAGCGGGAGGCATGAGCAGTTCTTC.

This chain connects TRBV20-1 to TRBJ1-1; D unclear. CDR1 DFQATT and CDR2 SNEGSKA come from the germline V gene (reference sequence). The V end was cut by 5 bases, the J end by 1 base, with 20 bases between. The CDR3 length is 16 residues. The CDR3 DNA sequence: TGCAGTGCTCCAAGCAGCGGGGTTGTTGGGAACACTGAAGCTTTCTTT. Its protein product is CSAPSSGVVGNTEAFF.

A few counts support this clonotype. This sequence joins TRBV12-3 or TRBV12-4 and TRBJ1-1; the D is unclear. Trimming removed 4 bases from V and 5 bases from J, with 14 bases in between. The CDR3 is 14 residues long. CDR3 nucleotides: TGTGCCAGCAGTTCAACCTTAGTCCGGACTGAAGCTTTCTTT. Protein product: CASSSTLVRTEAFF.

On this clonotype itself: It may be a read error: a sequence one base away is much more abundant. This chain joins TRBV25-1 and TRBJ1-2, with no clear D. Trimming removed 6 bases at V and 2 bases at J, with 10 bases between. CDR3 length equals 13 residues. Germline CDR1 MGHDK, CDR2 SYGVNS. This chain's CDR3 is CASREGTNYGYTF. DNA for the CDR3: TGTGCCAGCAGGGAGGGCACGAACTATGGCTACACCTTC.

This clonotype was found many times. The V call is TRBV3-1, the J call TRBJ1-6, with D possibly being TRBD1 (6 bases). V gave up 1 base and J gave up 5 bases, with 9 bases separating them. Germline V gene sequence: CDR1 LGHDT, CDR2 YNNKEL (reference sequence). CDR3 size: 15 residues. CDR3 nucleotide sequence: TGTGCCAGCAGCCAAGCGGGGGCGAATAATTCACCCCTCCACTTT. Its translation is CASSQAGANNSPLHF. Full variable domain (missing parts from reference TRBV3-1 and TRBJ1-6): DTAVSQTPKYLVTQMGNDKSIKCEQNLGHDTMYWYKQDSKKFLKIMFSYNNKELIINETVPNRFSPKSPDKAHLNLHINSLELGDSAVYFCASSQAGANNSPLHFGNGTRLTVT.